Below, 11 T cell receptor beta chains from the same sample are listed, as sequenced in a study of blood T cell repertoires in COVID-19. Generated by immunoSEQ multiplex PCR, the TCRdb table keeps only in-frame clones and is missing some. The sample lists about 97,000 clones, around 86% seen once, with under 3% in the top ten. Sequencing used peripheral blood. The receptors were gathered from a man aged 50 to 60 with active or convalescent COVID-19.

This chain links TRBV6-5 with TRBJ2-7; 11 bases match TRBD1. Germline V gene data show CDR1 as MNHEY and CDR2 as SVGAGI. This CDR3 is 15 amino acids long. Trimming at V came to 6 bases and at J to 3 bases, leaving 7 bases not matched to a gene. The CDR3 region has the DNA TGTGCCAGCAGACCCCGGACAGGGGGCTACTACGAGCAGTACTTC. Translation: CASRPRTGGYYEQYF.

This chain links TRBV28 with TRBJ1-2; D is unclear. V was cut by 5 bases and J by 8 bases, with 12 bases left in between. The CDR3 spans 12 residues. The germline V gene has CDR1 MDHEN and CDR2 SYDVKM. The CDR3 loop reads CASSPPRSGYTF. DNA for the CDR3: TGTGCCAGCAGTCCCCCCCGGTCGGGCTACACCTTC.

The CDR3 DNA follows: TGTGCCAGCAGTCCCGGGGGTCACAATCAGCCCCAGCATTTT. Translating gives CASSPGGHNQPQHF. This chain joins TRBV27 and TRBJ1-5; a possible D gene is TRBD1 (5 bases). The V and J ends lost 5 bases and 3 bases respectively, with 11 bases between them. The CDR3 is made up of 14 amino acids. From germline, CDR1 is MNHEY and CDR2 SMNVEV (reference sequence).

This clone was seen a single time. The same CDR3 also results from other DNA sequences found in this sample. The chain combines TRBV5-5 with TRBJ1-5; D remains unclear. Trimming shortened V by 0 bases and J by 2 bases, and 3 bases separated the two germline ends. Germline V gene data show CDR1 as SGHKS and CDR2 as YYEKEE (reference sequence). The CDR3 contains 13 residues. CDR3 nucleotide sequence: TGTGCCAGCAGCTTGGCGGGCAATCAGCCCCAGCATTTT. This sequence encodes CASSLAGNQPQHF.

The chain carries TRBV7-2 and TRBJ2-7, with D maybe TRBD1 (6 bases). V gave up 5 bases and J gave up 4 bases, with 15 bases separating them. The germline CDR1 and CDR2 sequences are SGHTA and FQGNSA. The CDR3 runs to 14 residues. The CDR3 DNA reads TGTGCCAGCAGCCGCCATCAGGGGAATTACGAGCAGTACTTC. It specifies CASSRHQGNYEQYF. The full variable domain, rest sourced from reference TRBV7-2 and TRBJ2-7, is GAGVSQSPSNKVTEKGKDVELRCDPISGHTALYWYRQSLGQGLEFLIYFQGNSAPDKSGLPSDRFSAERTGGSVSTLTIQRTQQEDSAVYLCASSRHQGNYEQYFGPGTRLTVT.

V and J are TRBV5-4 and TRBJ1-2, with 7 bases fitting TRBD1. Germline V lookup: CDR1 SGHNT, CDR2 YYREEE (reference sequence). The CDR3 spans 14 residues. The J segment lost 4 bases and the V segment lost 3 bases, leaving 6 bases of the junction unmatched. The CDR3 spells CASSSQGDFYGYTF. The CDR3 DNA is TGTGCCAGCAGCTCGCAGGGGGATTTCTATGGCTACACCTTC.

This clone was found a few times. CDR3 coding DNA: TGTGCCAGCAGCTCCGGACAGGGGATCACAGATACGCAGTATTTT. Translating it yields CASSSGQGITDTQYF. The V gene is TRBV6-2 or TRBV6-3, the J gene TRBJ2-3; 9 bases match TRBD1. Germline V CDR1 and CDR2: MNHEY, SVGEGT. Losses at the gene ends were 6 bases for V and 2 bases for J; bases not matched to a gene: 6. The CDR3 extends over 15 amino acids.

The rearrangement uses TRBV11-2 and TRBJ1-5, with D possibly TRBD1 on 6 matching bases. Trimming cost V 5 bases and J 4 bases, with 12 bases left between them. The CDR3 covers 14 residues. The germline gives CDR1 SGHAT, CDR2 FQNNGV. CDR3 residues: CASSRPGQNQPQHF. The CDR3 region has the DNA TGTGCCAGCAGCCGTCCGGGACAAAATCAGCCCCAGCATTTT.

This chain joins TRBV12-3 or TRBV12-4 and TRBJ1-6, with 7 bases that match TRBD1. Trimming at V came to 5 bases and at J to 9 bases, leaving 4 bases not matched to a gene. The CDR3 consists of 13 residues. CDR3 bases: TGTGCCAGCAGTACCCGGACAGGTTCACCCCTCCACTTT. Amino acids: CASSTRTGSPLHF.

The rearrangement uses TRBV7-2 and TRBJ2-3; D possibly corresponds to TRBD2 (6 bases). The CDR3 extends over 14 amino acids. Germline loops: CDR1 SGHTA, CDR2 FQGNSA. V lost 7 bases and J 5 bases, leaving 16 bases between the germline ends. This CDR3 reads CASNRGTTQDTQYF. In DNA form, the CDR3 reads TGTGCCAGCAACCGCGGGACGACTCAAGATACGCAGTATTTT. The whole variable domain, remainder taken from reference TRBV7-2 and TRBJ2-3, is GAGVSQSPSNKVTEKGKDVELRCDPISGHTALYWYRQSLGQGLEFLIYFQGNSAPDKSGLPSDRFSAERTGGSVSTLTIQRTQQEDSAVYLCASNRGTTQDTQYFGPGTRLTVL.

The CDR3, as DNA: TGTGCCAGTACCCCCCTGGGACAACAGCCCCAGCATTTT. It codes for CASTPLGQQPQHF. The chain carries TRBV19 and TRBJ1-5; D is perhaps TRBD1 (6 bases). The CDR3 sequence is 13 residues long. The V and J ends lost 7 bases and 7 bases respectively, with 14 bases between them. Germline values: CDR1 LNHDA, CDR2 SQIVND (reference sequence).